One and the same sample provided the 2 T cell receptor beta chains below, sequenced in a study of T cells in Graves' hyperthyroidism and ophthalmopathy. Using RNA transcripts as the source, TCR beta CDR3 regions were amplified. Using the HTBI primer set, a first-round RT-PCR was run on the TCR CDR3. A single record per CDR3 protein comes from TCRdb applying MiXCR to the multiplex PCR reads. The data contain hundreds of thousands of distinct CDR3 sequences, 15% to 18% of them seen just once; the ten biggest clones take up around 14%. Sequenced material: blood. These receptors all stem from a woman aged 18-35 years with Graves' hyperthyroidism.

This clonotype was found a few times. The chain recombines TRBV13 with TRBJ2-3; D is tentatively TRBD1 or TRBD2 (5 bases each). Germline assignment: CDR1 PRHDT and CDR2 FYEKMQ (reference sequence). The CDR3 is made up of 15 amino acids. V lost 8 bases, J lost 2 bases, and 17 bases lay in between. In nucleotides, the CDR3 is TGTGCCAGCGGGGGTTGGGGCCGAAACACAGATACGCAGTATTTT. It encodes CASGGWGRNTDTQYF.

This clonotype was detected many times. This chain links TRBV29-1 with TRBJ2-7; 10 positions match TRBD1. Per germline, CDR1 SQVTM and CDR2 ANQGSEA. This CDR3 region has 13 residues. V shed 7 bases, J shed 2 bases, and the junction held 5 bases outside the gene matches. The CDR3 nucleotides read TGCAGCGCCGGGACAGGGGACCCCTACGAGCAGTACTTC. Its translation is CSAGTGDPYEQYF.